Presented here are 30 T cell receptor beta chains from one specimen sequenced in a study of PD-L1 blockade in urothelial cancer. Time point given: pretreatment peripheral blood. Only in-frame clones appear in the TCRdb table, and some are missing; sequencing was by immunoSEQ multiplex PCR. The table has roughly 120,000 clones, around 84% seen once. The sequences come from PBMCs, collected around atezolizumab (anti-PD-L1) treatment. Every receptor here comes from a man in his forties or fifties with urothelial cancer.

The rearrangement joins TRBV5-6 to TRBJ2-7, with 8 bases fitting TRBD2. J gave up 3 bases and V 2 bases, and 4 bases lay outside the gene matches. The CDR3 is 14 residues long. Germline CDR1 reads SGHDT; CDR2 reads YYEEEE. This CDR3 is CASSLAGDNYEQYF. The CDR3 region has the DNA TGTGCCAGCAGCTTAGCGGGAGACAACTACGAGCAGTACTTC.

The table lists this clone with a count of one. CDR3 nucleotides: TGTGCCAGTAGAAGTGGGAGTCTCTATGGCTACACCTTC. Its translation: CASRSGSLYGYTF. The chain combines TRBV19 with TRBJ1-2; D gene uncertain. The CDR3 totals 13 residues. Germline V gives CDR1 LNHDA, CDR2 SQIVND (reference sequence). V lost 6 bases and J lost 4, with 12 bases in between.

This chain links TRBV9 with TRBJ1-4; 12 nucleotides agree with TRBD1. The germline V gene has CDR1 SGDLS and CDR2 YYNGEE. The CDR3 sequence is 17 residues long. V was pared by 3 bases and J by 8 bases, with 11 bases of the junction left unmatched. CDR3 coding DNA: TGTGCCAGCAGCGCCGGGACAGGGGGCGTAAGAGGGGAAAAACTGTTTTTT. Its translation: CASSAGTGGVRGEKLFF.

This chain links TRBV7-3 with TRBJ2-3; D remains ambiguous. Trimming pared 5 bases from V and 3 bases from J, leaving 9 bases between. Germline CDR1 is SGHTA and CDR2 is FQGTGA. The CDR3 length is 13 residues. Here the CDR3 reads CASSPSVTDTQYF. The DNA for the CDR3 is TGTGCCAGCAGCCCCTCCGTAACAGATACGCAGTATTTT. Together with reference TRBV7-3 and TRBJ2-3, the CDR3 gives the full variable domain: GAGVSQTPSNKVTEKGKYVELRCDPISGHTALYWYRQSLGQGPEFLIYFQGTGAADDSGLPNDRFFAVRPEGSVSTLKIQRTERGDSAVYLCASSPSVTDTQYFGPGTRLTVL.

The chain links TRBV19 to TRBJ2-7, with a tentative D call TRBD2 (7 bases). This CDR3 has 15 amino acids. Deletions cut 6 bases from V and 6 bases from J, with 21 bases between. The germline V gene encodes CDR1 LNHDA and CDR2 SQIVND (reference sequence). Here the CDR3 reads CASSPWGQGRAEQYF. The CDR3 DNA follows: TGTGCCAGTAGCCCCTGGGGACAAGGGAGGGCCGAGCAGTACTTC.

This sequence joins TRBV28 and TRBJ2-3, with TRBD2 matching 7 bases. CDR1 MDHEN and CDR2 SYDVKM come from the germline V gene. The CDR3 length is 16 residues. J lost 0 bases, V lost 5 bases, and 8 bases had no gene match. This CDR3 reads CASSGGGLKSTDTQYF. CDR3 DNA: TGTGCCAGCAGTGGGGGGGGACTAAAAAGCACAGATACGCAGTATTTT.

This clone was counted only a few times. This sequence joins TRBV2 and TRBJ1-4; D is unclear. The CDR3 loop spans 13 amino acids. V lost 7 bases to trimming and J lost 5 bases, with 11 bases between them. From germline, CDR1 is SNHLY and CDR2 FYNNEI. CDR3 region: CASTRTGNEKLFF. The CDR3 region has the DNA TGTGCCAGCACCCGAACGGGGAATGAAAAACTGTTTTTT.

The chain has TRBV5-1 and TRBJ2-5; possibly TRBD2 for D (5 bases). The V gene's germline CDR1 is SGHRS and CDR2 YFSETQ. V was trimmed by 4 bases and J by 5 bases, leaving 15 bases between them. The CDR3 runs to 14 residues. The chain's CDR3 is CASSPGGQSETQYF. CDR3 in DNA: TGCGCCAGCAGCCCCGGAGGCCAGTCGGAGACCCAGTACTTC.

This clone is a singleton in its sample. The rearrangement links TRBV29-1 to TRBJ2-1, with 8 nucleotides matching TRBD2. J gave up 6 bases and V 0 bases, and 10 bases lay outside the gene matches. Germline V lookup: CDR1 SQVTM, CDR2 ANQGSEA. The CDR3 has 16 residues. For the CDR3, the DNA is TGCAGCGTTGAAGATGTGAGCGGGAGAGGAGGCAATGAGCAGTTCTTC. Translated: CSVEDVSGRGGNEQFF.

The DNA of the CDR3 is TGTGCCACCACCGGGACAGGGGTCAATGAGCAGTTCTTC. Amino acid sequence: CATTGTGVNEQFF. The chain recombines TRBV10-3 with TRBJ2-1; 10 nucleotides line up with TRBD1. The CDR3 spans 13 residues. Germline CDR1 reads ENHRY; CDR2 reads SYGVKD. V lost 10 bases and J lost 6; bases outside the gene matches: 6.

The chain uses TRBV11-3 and TRBJ2-1, with TRBD2 identical over 8 bases. The germline V gene encodes CDR1 SGHNT and CDR2 YENEEA. J lost 1 base, V lost 5 bases, and 4 bases had no gene match. This CDR3 has 15 residues. For the CDR3, the DNA is TGTGCCAGCAGCCCTGGACTAGCTTCCTACAATGAGCAGTTCTTC. It specifies CASSPGLASYNEQFF. Full variable domain (outside the CDR3, taken from reference TRBV11-3 and TRBJ2-1): EAGVVQSPRYKIIEKKQPVAFWCNPISGHNTLYWYLQNLGQGPELLIRYENEEAVDDSQLPKDRFSAERLKGVDSTLKIQPAELGDSAVYLCASSPGLASYNEQFFGPGTRLTVL.

This chain links TRBV5-1 with TRBJ1-1; 7 nucleotides line up with TRBD1. Losses at the gene ends were 0 bases for V and 5 bases for J; bases not matched to a gene: 4. This CDR3 is 14 amino acids long. Germline assignment: CDR1 SGHRS and CDR2 YFSETQ. For the CDR3, the DNA is TGCGCCAGCAGCTTGGTGACAGGGCGAACTGAAGCTTTCTTT. Translating it yields CASSLVTGRTEAFF.

This clone has more than one count but fewer than ten. The CDR3 nucleotides read TGTGCCAGTAAACCGACAGGATGGACTGGAAACACCATATATTTT. It encodes CASKPTGWTGNTIYF. The chain uses TRBV19 and TRBJ1-3, with D possibly matching TRBD1 (6 bases). CDR3 length: 15 residues. Germline lookup yields CDR1 LNHDA and CDR2 SQIVND (reference sequence). Trimming left V 7 bases short and J 2 bases short, with 15 bases between.

The genes are TRBV5-4 and TRBJ2-3; 10 positions agree with TRBD1. The germline CDR1 and CDR2 sequences are SGHNT and YYREEE (reference sequence). V lost 5 bases to trimming and J lost 2 bases; unmatched junction nucleotides: 8. The CDR3 runs to 16 residues. CDR3 residues: CASSRRTGGHTDTQYF. CDR3 DNA sequence: TGTGCCAGCAGTCGTAGGACAGGGGGACACACAGATACGCAGTATTTT.

The J gene is TRBJ2-1, the V gene TRBV18; 10 nucleotides match TRBD2. V shed 5 bases and J 4 bases; nucleotides not matched to a gene: 5. Germline V CDR1 and CDR2: KGHSH, LQKENI. The CDR3 is 15 amino acids. The CDR3 nucleotides read TGTGCCAGCTCAGAGAGGACTAGCGGATACAATGAGCAGTTCTTC. Its protein is CASSERTSGYNEQFF.

Note on this clone: The germline gene is not matched at one end of the junction; a read error may be the cause. The chain combines TRBV7-6 with TRBJ2-1, with TRBD2 matching 7 bases. The CDR3 totals 15 residues. Per the germline V gene, CDR1 is SGHVS and CDR2 is FNYEAQ. The CDR3 sequence is CTSSLGAGVNNEQFF. As DNA, the CDR3 is TGTACCAGCAGCTTAGGGGCGGGAGTCAATAATGAGCAGTTCTTC.

The chain joins TRBV5-6 to TRBJ2-7, with TRBD2 identical over 10 bases. Per germline, CDR1 SGHDT and CDR2 YYEEEE. CDR3 length: 14 amino acids. Germline trimming cut 3 bases from V and 5 bases from J; bases unmatched to any gene: 5. CDR3 loop: CASSWLAGVHEQYF. DNA for the CDR3: TGTGCCAGCAGCTGGCTAGCGGGAGTCCACGAGCAGTACTTC.

The rearrangement links TRBV2 to TRBJ1-2, with 7 bases that match TRBD1. The germline V gene encodes CDR1 SNHLY and CDR2 FYNNEI. V shed 5 bases and J 0 bases; nucleotides not matched to a gene: 6. This CDR3 contains 15 residues. CDR3 in DNA: TGTGCCAGCAGTAAAAACAGGGGATCTAACTATGGCTACACCTTC. Protein: CASSKNRGSNYGYTF. The variable domain in full, with the rest retrieved from reference TRBV2 and TRBJ1-2, is EPEVTQTPSHQVTQMGQEVILRCVPISNHLYFYWYRQILGQKVEFLVSFYNNEISEKSEIFDDQFSVERPDGSNFTLKIRSTKLEDSAMYFCASSKNRGSNYGYTFGSGTRLTVV.

This chain uses TRBV11-2 with TRBJ2-7; TRBD2 is a possible D gene (6 bases). Deletions cut 0 bases from V and 4 bases from J, with 13 bases between. CDR1 and CDR2 (germline): SGHAT, FQNNGV. CDR3 length equals 15 residues. The CDR3 DNA reads TGTGCCAGCAGCTTAGACGCGGGACCCTATTACGAGCAGTACTTC. This encodes CASSLDAGPYYEQYF. The full variable domain, rest sourced from reference TRBV11-2 and TRBJ2-7, is EAGVAQSPRYKIIEKRQSVAFWCNPISGHATLYWYQQILGQGPKLLIQFQNNGVVDDSQLPKDRFSAERLKGVDSTLKIQPAKLEDSAVYLCASSLDAGPYYEQYFGPGTRLTVT.

This clone was seen only once. V and J are TRBV19 and TRBJ1-1; 9 bases are a match to TRBD1. CDR1 is LNHDA and CDR2 is SQIVND in the germline V gene (reference sequence). This CDR3 comprises 13 residues. Unmatched junction bases numbered 2, after V lost 4 bases and J lost 5 bases. For the CDR3, the DNA is TGTGCCAGTAGTAGGGGACAGGGAACTGAAGCTTTCTTT. Translating gives CASSRGQGTEAFF.

The chain is built from TRBV27 and TRBJ2-1; unclear D gene. The germline V gene encodes CDR1 MNHEY and CDR2 SMNVEV (reference sequence). CDR3 length: 14 residues. The V gene lost 5 bases and the J gene lost 9 bases, with 17 bases spanning the gap. The CDR3 DNA reads as TGTGCCAGCAGTCCCGACGCTAGATATGGTGAGCAGTTCTTC. This gives the protein CASSPDARYGEQFF.

J is TRBJ1-1 and V is TRBV12-5, with a possible D match to TRBD1 (6 bases). This CDR3 comprises 13 residues. Germline values: CDR1 LGHNT, CDR2 FRNRAP. V lost 6 bases to trimming and J lost 3 bases, with 11 bases between them. CDR3 sequence reads: CASGQDSYTEAFF. CDR3 DNA sequence: TGTGCTAGTGGCCAGGACAGTTACACTGAAGCTTTCTTT.

V and J are TRBV7-9 and TRBJ1-2, with TRBD1 matching 7 bases. Germline V gives CDR1 SEHNR, CDR2 FQNEAQ (reference sequence). V was clipped by 5 bases and J by 5 bases; unmatched bases: 8. The CDR3 totals 14 residues. The CDR3 DNA is TGTGCCAGCAGCCCCTCGACAGGGCAGTATGGCTACACCTTC. Protein sequence: CASSPSTGQYGYTF.

This CDR3 reads CAWALSGRVGELFF. The CDR3, as DNA: TGTGCCTGGGCGCTTAGCGGGAGAGTCGGGGAGCTGTTTTTT. This chain connects TRBV30 to TRBJ2-2; 9 bases are a match to TRBD2. The CDR3 extends over 14 amino acids. Germline assignment: CDR1 GTSNPN and CDR2 SVGIG (reference sequence). The trim removed 5 bases at V and 7 bases at J, leaving 8 bases unmatched.

The rearrangement joins TRBV2 to TRBJ2-5, with D possibly TRBD1 on 7 matching bases. Looked up from germline, CDR1 is SNHLY and CDR2 is FYNNEI. V was cut by 4 bases and J by 2 bases, with 14 bases left in between. CDR3 length equals 15 residues. This CDR3 reads CASSGASGGQETQYF. CDR3 DNA: TGTGCCAGCAGTGGAGCCTCAGGGGGGCAAGAGACCCAGTACTTC.

In its sample, this clone was seen a few times. The chain couples TRBV6-5 to TRBJ2-4; a possible D gene is TRBD1 (6 bases). The CDR3 is 14 amino acids. Germline CDR1 and CDR2: MNHEY and SVGAGI. The ends were cut back, 6 bases at V and 5 bases at J, with 14 bases in the middle. DNA for the CDR3: TGTGCCAGCAGGGTCAACAGGGAACAAAACATTCAGTACTTC. Its protein product is CASRVNREQNIQYF.

This clone was found a few times. This chain joins TRBV11-2 and TRBJ1-1, with D uncertain. Deletions cut 1 base from V and 1 base from J, with 7 bases between. Germline CDR1 and CDR2: SGHAT and FQNNGV. The CDR3 covers 14 residues. For the CDR3, the DNA is TGTGCCAGCAGCTTAGGGGCAGGGAACACTGAAGCTTTCTTT. Its protein product is CASSLGAGNTEAFF.

This sequence joins TRBV9 and TRBJ2-7; 8 nucleotides match TRBD2. The V segment lost 0 bases and the J segment 6 bases; nucleotides outside the gene matches: 5. From germline, CDR1 is SGDLS and CDR2 YYNGEE. The CDR3 runs 14 residues. The CDR3 DNA reads as TGTGCCAGCAGCGTAGGGGTAGCGGGAACCGAGCAGTACTTC. Translating gives CASSVGVAGTEQYF.

This clone was found a few times. CDR3 sequence: CASSLGTSDTQYF. CDR3 coding DNA: TGTGCCAGCAGCTTAGGGACTAGCGATACGCAGTATTTT. The chain couples TRBV7-3 to TRBJ2-3; TRBD2 aligns across 9 bases. The length of the CDR3 is 13 residues. V lost 2 bases and J lost 6; bases outside the gene matches: 0. CDR1 SGHTA and CDR2 FQGTGA come from the germline V gene.

V gene TRBV19 combines with J gene TRBJ2-7; 7 bases line up with TRBD2. Germline CDR1 is LNHDA and CDR2 is SQIVND (reference sequence). The CDR3 covers 14 residues. J was trimmed by 5 bases and V by 7 bases; bases with no gene match: 11. CDR3 sequence: CASKVASGSHEQYF. CDR3 nucleotide sequence: TGTGCCAGTAAGGTGGCTAGCGGTAGTCACGAGCAGTACTTC. The full variable domain, rest sourced from reference TRBV19 and TRBJ2-7, is DGGITQSPKYLFRKEGQNVTLSCEQNLNHDAMYWYRQDPGQGLRLIYYSQIVNDFQKGDIAEGYSVSREKKESFPLTVTSAQKNPTAFYLCASKVASGSHEQYFGPGTRLTVT.